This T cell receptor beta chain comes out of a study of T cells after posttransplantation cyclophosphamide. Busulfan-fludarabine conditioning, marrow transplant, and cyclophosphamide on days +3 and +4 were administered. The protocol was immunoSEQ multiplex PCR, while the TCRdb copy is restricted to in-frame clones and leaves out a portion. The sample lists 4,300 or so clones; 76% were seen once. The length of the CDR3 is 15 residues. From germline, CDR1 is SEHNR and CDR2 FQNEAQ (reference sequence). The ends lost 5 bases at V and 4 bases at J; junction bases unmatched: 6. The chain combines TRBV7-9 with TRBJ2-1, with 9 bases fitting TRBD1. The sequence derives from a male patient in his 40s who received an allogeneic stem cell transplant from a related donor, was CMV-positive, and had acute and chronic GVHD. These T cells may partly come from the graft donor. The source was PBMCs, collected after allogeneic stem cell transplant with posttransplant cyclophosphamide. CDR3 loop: CASSPLDRGYNEQFF. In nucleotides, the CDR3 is TGTGCCAGCAGCCCACTCGACAGGGGGTACAATGAGCAGTTCTTC.